Presented here are 19 T cell receptor beta chains from one specimen sequenced in a study of blood T cell repertoires in COVID-19. Produced via immunoSEQ multiplex PCR; TCRdb's table is partial and in-frame only. The table records about 350,000 clones, more than 70% of them present only once. Sequencing was performed on PBMCs or T cells enriched from blood (not recorded which). These receptors originate from a woman aged 25 to 39 who had recovered from COVID-19.

This clone came up a few times. V and J are TRBV29-1 and TRBJ1-1, with D possibly TRBD1 on 5 matching bases. V lost 4 bases and J 4 bases, leaving 19 bases between the germline ends. CDR1 and CDR2 (germline): SQVTM, ANQGSEA. The CDR3 covers 15 residues. The CDR3 loop is CSVVGSFRGSTEAFF. The CDR3 bases are TGCAGCGTTGTCGGCAGCTTTCGGGGGAGCACTGAAGCTTTCTTT. The variable domain in full, with the rest retrieved from reference TRBV29-1 and TRBJ1-1, is SAVISQKPSRDICQRGTSLTIQCQVDSQVTMMFWYRQQPGQSLTLIATANQGSEATYESGFVIDKFPISRPNLTFSTLTVSNMSPEDSSIYLCSVVGSFRGSTEAFFGQGTRLTVV.

The chain employs TRBV28 and TRBJ1-2; 8 bases map to TRBD1. The CDR3 is 12 residues long. The V gene's germline CDR1 is MDHEN and CDR2 SYDVKM. The junction had 6 bases not matched to a gene; V was cut back by 9 bases and J by 6 bases. This CDR3 reads CASATGANGYTF. CDR3 in DNA: TGTGCCAGTGCGACAGGGGCAAATGGCTACACCTTC.

V and J are TRBV6-6 and TRBJ1-2; possibly TRBD1 for D (6 bases). CDR3 size: 13 residues. The V and J ends lost 3 bases and 4 bases respectively, with 9 bases between them. Germline CDR1 MNHNY, CDR2 SVGAGI (reference sequence). CDR3 in DNA: TGTGCCAGCAGTTATGACAGGATCTATGGCTACACCTTC. This encodes CASSYDRIYGYTF.

This clone showed up just a few times. The gene calls are TRBV4-1 and TRBJ1-2; TRBD1 is a possible D gene (5 bases). The germline V and J ends were trimmed by 4 bases and 6 bases, with 12 bases remaining between them. CDR3 length: 13 amino acids. CDR1 is MGHRA, CDR2 YSYEKL, per germline. In DNA form, the CDR3 reads TGCGCCAGCAGCCGCGGACAAGAACATGGCTACACCTTC. Protein sequence: CASSRGQEHGYTF.

This clone appeared a few times. The V call is TRBV5-1, the J call TRBJ1-2, with D possibly TRBD1 on 5 matching bases. Germline values: CDR1 SGHRS, CDR2 YFSETQ. The V end was cut by 0 bases, the J end by 2 bases, with 11 bases between. The CDR3 contains 15 residues. The CDR3 coding sequence is TGCGCCAGCAGCTTGGCCGGGGGATCCAACTATGGCTACACCTTC. Amino acids: CASSLAGGSNYGYTF. Full variable domain (outside the CDR3, taken from reference TRBV5-1 and TRBJ1-2): KAGVTQTPRYLIKTRGQQVTLSCSPISGHRSVSWYQQTPGQGLQFLFEYFSETQRNKGNFPGRFSGRQFSNSRSEMNVSTLELGDSALYLCASSLAGGSNYGYTFGSGTRLTVV.

The sample holds a few counts of this clone. This chain links TRBV5-4 with TRBJ2-7, with D tentatively TRBD2 (6 bases). Trimming removed 7 bases at V and 6 bases at J, with 26 bases between. The CDR3 is 16 amino acids. CDR1 is SGHNT, CDR2 YYREEE, per germline (reference sequence). The CDR3 sequence: CASSEGGARRGSEQYF. DNA for the CDR3: TGTGCCAGCTCCGAAGGAGGGGCCCGCCGGGGGAGCGAGCAGTACTTC.

The CDR3: CASSTTGVSYNEQFF. CDR3 sequence (DNA): TGCGCCAGCAGCACGACAGGGGTCTCCTACAATGAGCAGTTCTTC. The chain links TRBV5-1 to TRBJ2-1, with TRBD1 matching over 8 bases. CDR3 length: 15 residues. CDR1 is SGHRS, CDR2 YFSETQ, per germline. The V gene end was trimmed by 4 bases and the J gene end by 0 bases; junction bases not matched to a gene: 3.

The chain has TRBV9 and TRBJ1-2, with D perhaps TRBD1 (6 bases). V lost 3 bases to trimming and J lost 1 base, with 10 bases between them. The CDR3 totals 14 residues. Germline CDR1 reads SGDLS; CDR2 reads YYNGEE. The CDR3 protein is CASSEQGFNYGYTF. In DNA form, the CDR3 reads TGTGCCAGCAGCGAACAGGGATTTAACTATGGCTACACCTTC. Full variable domain (remainder filled in from reference TRBV9 and TRBJ1-2): DSGVTQTPKHLITATGQRVTLRCSPRSGDLSVYWYQQSLDQGLQFLIQYYNGEERAKGNILERFSAQQFPDLHSELNLSSLELGDSALYFCASSEQGFNYGYTFGSGTRLTVV.

The chain couples TRBV5-6 to TRBJ1-4; 12 bases fit TRBD1. CDR3 size: 18 residues. CDR1 is SGHDT, CDR2 YYEEEE, per germline. The V gene end was trimmed by 2 bases and the J gene end by 5 bases; junction bases not matched to a gene: 10. CDR3 in amino acids: CASSFSWGQGAWNEKLFF. The CDR3 DNA is TGTGCCAGCAGCTTTTCGTGGGGACAGGGGGCTTGGAATGAAAAACTGTTTTTT.

V is TRBV24-1 and J is TRBJ1-6; possibly TRBD1 for D (5 bases). The germline V gene has CDR1 KGHDR and CDR2 SFDVKD. The CDR3 spans 15 residues. Trimming cost V 0 bases and J 8 bases, with 10 bases left between them. The CDR3 sequence: CATSDLRQGDSPLHF. CDR3 coding DNA: TGTGCCACCAGTGATTTGCGGCAGGGCGATTCACCCCTCCACTTT.

The chain recombines TRBV5-6 with TRBJ1-2, with D unresolved. The germline V gene has CDR1 SGHDT and CDR2 YYEEEE. This CDR3 is built from 12 residues. With 0 bases removed from V and 5 bases from J, the gap between germline ends came to 5 bases. Here the CDR3 reads CASSLDRYGYTF. In nucleotides, the CDR3 is TGTGCCAGCAGCTTGGACAGATATGGCTACACCTTC.

The chain employs TRBV5-1 and TRBJ1-4; 8 nucleotides agree with TRBD1. Germline CDR1 and CDR2: SGHRS and YFSETQ. The CDR3 runs 15 residues. The V gene end was trimmed by 3 bases and the J gene end by 7 bases; junction bases not matched to a gene: 8. In DNA form, the CDR3 reads TGCGCCAGCAGCTCTCAGGGGGCGCTCAGTGAAAAACTGTTTTTT. This translates into CASSSQGALSEKLFF.

The V gene is TRBV7-6, the J gene TRBJ1-1; a weak D match, TRBD1 (6 bases). CDR1 SGHVS and CDR2 FNYEAQ come from the germline V gene. V lost 5 bases, J lost 2 bases, and 15 bases lay in between. This CDR3 has 15 residues. CDR3 nucleotide sequence: TGTGCCAGCAGCACGTCAGGCAGGGGCAACACTGAAGCTTTCTTT. It yields the protein CASSTSGRGNTEAFF.

The V and J genes are TRBV23-1 and TRBJ1-5, with a weak D call TRBD1 (6 bases). TRBV23-1 is flagged as an ORF with uncertain function. V lost 6 bases to trimming and J lost 0 bases, with 18 bases between them. CDR3 size: 17 residues. CDR3 sequence: CASRSGAPVYSNQPQHF. In DNA, the CDR3 is TGCGCCAGCAGGTCAGGGGCGCCGGTCTATAGCAATCAGCCCCAGCATTTT.

The table lists this clone with a few counts. The gene calls are TRBV12-5 and TRBJ2-5, with 8 bases identical to TRBD2. The J segment lost 1 base and the V segment lost 2 bases, leaving 12 bases of the junction unmatched. The CDR3 spans 18 residues. CDR1 LGHNT and CDR2 FRNRAP come from the germline V gene. The CDR3 DNA reads as TGTGCTAGTGGTTTGCTCAAGGCCCGGGGGGGTCCCCAAGAGACCCAGTACTTC. This translates into CASGLLKARGGPQETQYF.

The V gene is TRBV7-2, the J gene TRBJ2-5; 7 bases map to TRBD1. The CDR3 is 14 residues long. The germline gives CDR1 SGHTA, CDR2 FQGNSA. V was clipped by 5 bases and J by 1 base; unmatched bases: 4. The CDR3: CASSTEGAQETQYF. DNA for the CDR3: TGTGCCAGCAGCACCGAGGGGGCCCAAGAGACCCAGTACTTC.

The chain carries TRBV5-4 and TRBJ1-1, with unresolved D. Germline loops: CDR1 SGHNT, CDR2 YYREEE (reference sequence). The CDR3 runs to 14 residues. The V and J ends lost 4 bases and 2 bases respectively, with 12 bases between them. Written as DNA, the CDR3 is TGTGCCAGCAGCACCTTGGGAGCTAACACTGAAGCTTTCTTT. As protein: CASSTLGANTEAFF.

The chain is built from TRBV5-4 and TRBJ1-2; D is ambiguous. Germline-derived CDR1 and CDR2 are SGHNT and YYREEE (reference sequence). This CDR3 is built from 15 residues. Trimming took 0 bases from V and 2 from J, leaving 11 bases between them. The DNA of the CDR3 is TGTGCCAGCAGCTTGGTCGGGAGCGCGAACTATGGCTACACCTTC. This codes for CASSLVGSANYGYTF.

The chain uses TRBV5-1 and TRBJ1-2; possible D gene TRBD1, 6 bases. Germline V gene data show CDR1 as SGHRS and CDR2 as YFSETQ. There are 15 residues in the CDR3. V lost 2 bases and J 4 bases, leaving 15 bases between the germline ends. CDR3 sequence: CASSFRDTNPYGYTF. CDR3 DNA sequence: TGCGCCAGCAGCTTCCGGGACACCAACCCCTATGGCTACACCTTC.